A single sample is the source of the 27 T cell receptor beta chains below, sequenced in a study of blood T cell repertoires in COVID-19. Assay used: immunoSEQ multiplex PCR; TCRdb lists only in-frame clones, some missing. The data show about 82,000 clones, over 80% seen once. The sequenced sample was peripheral blood. These receptors were obtained from a man at least 80 years old with active or convalescent COVID-19.

The chain joins TRBV7-9 to TRBJ2-7; 16 nucleotides agree with TRBD2. Unmatched junction bases numbered 2, after V lost 0 bases and J lost 0 bases. CDR3 length: 18 amino acids. Germline V CDR1 and CDR2: SEHNR, FQNEAQ (reference sequence). CDR3 region: CASSLAGTSGRDSYEQYV. CDR3 DNA sequence: TGTGCCAGCAGCTTAGCCGGGACTAGCGGGAGGGACTCCTACGAGCAGTACGTC.

CDR3 DNA: TGCGCCAGCAGCGGACGGACAGGGTTTGAGCAGTTCTTC. It specifies CASSGRTGFEQFF. The rearrangement uses TRBV4-1 and TRBJ2-1; TRBD1 matches 8 bases. The V and J ends lost 5 bases and 9 bases, in that order; junction bases with no gene match: 6. The CDR3 sequence is 13 residues long. The germline CDR1 and CDR2 sequences are MGHRA and YSYEKL.

The chain employs TRBV5-5 and TRBJ1-5, with D hard to call. The CDR3 runs 16 residues. From germline, CDR1 is SGHKS and CDR2 YYEKEE (reference sequence). V was trimmed by 3 bases and J by 4 bases, leaving 17 bases between them. Written as DNA, the CDR3 is TGTGCCAGCAGCTGGGAGGCCAACGCGGGTAATCAGCCCCAGCATTTT. Amino acid sequence: CASSWEANAGNQPQHF.

V gene TRBV11-2 combines with J gene TRBJ1-1; D might be TRBD1 (6 bases). This CDR3 contains 14 residues. Germline-derived CDR1 and CDR2 are SGHAT and FQNNGV. Deletions cut 2 bases from V and 4 bases from J, with 11 bases between. The CDR3 loop is CASSLMGHTTEAFF. The CDR3 coding sequence is TGTGCCAGCAGCTTAATGGGACATACCACTGAAGCTTTCTTT.

The genes are TRBV5-8 and TRBJ1-4; D is possibly TRBD1 (6 bases). CDR3 length equals 15 residues. V lost 4 bases, J lost 5 bases, and 15 bases lay in between. Germline V gene lookup returns CDR1 SGHTS and CDR2 YDEGEE. As DNA, the CDR3 is TGTGCCAGCAGCCCGGGGGGCAGCACGAATGAAAAACTGTTTTTT. Its protein product is CASSPGGSTNEKLFF. Full variable domain (missing parts from reference TRBV5-8 and TRBJ1-4): EAGVTQSPTHLIKTRGQQATLRCSPISGHTSVYWYQQALGLGLQFLLWYDEGEERNRGNFPPRFSGRQFPNYSSELNVNALELEDSALYLCASSPGGSTNEKLFFGSGTQLSVL.

The chain carries TRBV30 and TRBJ1-1; a possible D gene is TRBD1 (6 bases). The CDR3 contains 14 residues. The V gene lost 4 bases and the J gene lost 0 bases, with 12 bases spanning the gap. The germline gives CDR1 GTSNPN, CDR2 SVGIG (reference sequence). CDR3 region: CAWIRQALNTEAFF. CDR3 in DNA: TGTGCCTGGATCCGACAGGCCCTGAACACTGAAGCTTTCTTT.

The chain uses TRBV9 and TRBJ1-2, with D possibly TRBD1 on 6 matching bases. This CDR3 comprises 14 residues. Germline-derived CDR1 and CDR2 are SGDLS and YYNGEE. Trimming took 7 bases from V and 1 from J, leaving 14 bases between them. CDR3 in amino acids: CASGRTEFNYGYTF. The DNA for the CDR3 is TGTGCCAGCGGGCGGACAGAGTTTAACTATGGCTACACCTTC.

This rearrangement joins TRBV5-8 to TRBJ2-1; TRBD2 agrees at 8 bases. Germline V CDR1 and CDR2: SGHTS, YDEGEE. This CDR3 contains 13 residues. The ends lost 1 base at V and 14 bases at J; junction bases unmatched: 8. This chain's CDR3 is CASSLQGWREEFF. In DNA, the CDR3 is TGTGCCAGCAGCTTGCAGGGGTGGCGGGAGGAGTTCTTC.

V is TRBV7-9 and J is TRBJ1-4; 8 nucleotides agree with TRBD1. CDR1 and CDR2 (germline): SEHNR, FQNEAQ (reference sequence). This CDR3 is built from 14 residues. Unmatched junction bases numbered 6, after V lost 5 bases and J lost 7 bases. The CDR3 protein is CASSQTGAGEKLFF. CDR3 in DNA: TGTGCCAGCAGCCAGACAGGGGCAGGTGAAAAACTGTTTTTT. The whole variable domain, remainder taken from reference TRBV7-9 and TRBJ1-4, is DTGVSQNPRHKITKRGQNVTFRCDPISEHNRLYWYRQTLGQGPEFLTYFQNEAQLEKSRLLSDRFSAERPKGSFSTLEIQRTEQGDSAMYLCASSQTGAGEKLFFGSGTQLSVL.

J is TRBJ2-2 and V is TRBV15; D remains unclear. This CDR3 comprises 15 residues. V was shortened by 0 bases and J by 4 bases, with 9 bases between the two germline ends. Per germline, CDR1 LNHNV and CDR2 YYDKDF (reference sequence). The DNA of the CDR3 is TGTGCCACCAGCAGAGATCGGAGTCGCACCGGGGAGCTGTTTTTT. Protein sequence: CATSRDRSRTGELFF.

The V and J genes are TRBV10-1 and TRBJ2-3, with 8 bases lining up with TRBD1. Losses at the gene ends were 3 bases for V and 3 bases for J; bases not matched to a gene: 5. This CDR3 is built from 15 residues. Germline V gives CDR1 WNHNN, CDR2 SYGVQD (reference sequence). Here the CDR3 DNA reads TGCGCCAGCAGTGACTGGACAGGGTTGACAGATACGCAGTATTTT. Protein: CASSDWTGLTDTQYF.

This chain links TRBV27 with TRBJ1-2; TRBD1 aligns across 8 bases. Germline assignment: CDR1 MNHEY and CDR2 SMNVEV (reference sequence). The V gene end was trimmed by 4 bases and the J gene end by 3 bases; junction bases not matched to a gene: 10. This CDR3 has 16 amino acids. This CDR3 is CASSSIQGAPDYGYTF. The DNA for the CDR3 is TGTGCCAGCAGTTCAATTCAGGGGGCCCCGGACTATGGCTACACCTTC.

The chain joins TRBV5-1 to TRBJ1-6, with TRBD1 as a possible D gene (5 bases). Trimming removed 4 bases from V and 7 bases from J, with 9 bases in between. Germline assignment: CDR1 SGHRS and CDR2 YFSETQ. The CDR3 spans 13 residues. The CDR3 DNA sequence: TGCGCCAGCAGCCAGGACATCAATTCACCCCTCCACTTT. Its translation is CASSQDINSPLHF.

The chain joins TRBV10-3 to TRBJ2-1; maybe TRBD1 (7 bases). The CDR3 runs 14 residues. Deletions cut 2 bases from V and 4 bases from J, with 9 bases between. Looked up from germline, CDR1 is ENHRY and CDR2 is SYGVKD. This CDR3 is CAISEAGGYNEQFF. DNA of the CDR3: TGTGCCATCAGTGAGGCAGGGGGGTACAATGAGCAGTTCTTC.

This chain joins TRBV18 and TRBJ2-7; 7 nucleotides agree with TRBD1. Germline-derived CDR1 and CDR2 are KGHSH and LQKENI. Trimming took 3 bases from V and 5 from J; bases not matched to a gene: 4. CDR3 length: 13 amino acids. CDR3 coding DNA: TGTGCCAGCTCACCCTCCGGGACAGACGAGCAGTACGTC. Its translation: CASSPSGTDEQYV.

This clone was detected only once. The gene calls are TRBV12-3 or TRBV12-4 and TRBJ1-4; D is unresolved. The CDR3 covers 13 residues. V lost 8 bases to trimming and J lost 4 bases, with 11 bases between them. This CDR3 is CASGETGNEKLFF. CDR3 bases: TGTGCCAGCGGGGAGACCGGTAATGAAAAACTGTTTTTT.

This clone was counted only a few times. This chain links TRBV2 with TRBJ1-1, with 9 bases matching TRBD1. CDR3 length: 18 amino acids. Per germline, CDR1 SNHLY and CDR2 FYNNEI. V lost 2 bases and J lost 4; bases outside the gene matches: 14. The DNA for the CDR3 is TGTGCCAGCAGTGAAAAGGGGAGGAACAGGGGGCCGGGCACTGAAGCTTTCTTT. It translates to CASSEKGRNRGPGTEAFF. The full variable domain, its missing parts supplied by reference TRBV2 and TRBJ1-1, is EPEVTQTPSHQVTQMGQEVILRCVPISNHLYFYWYRQILGQKVEFLVSFYNNEISEKSEIFDDQFSVERPDGSNFTLKIRSTKLEDSAMYFCASSEKGRNRGPGTEAFFGQGTRLTVV.

The V and J genes are TRBV28 and TRBJ2-7, with D possibly matching TRBD2 (5 bases). CDR1 and CDR2 (germline): MDHEN, SYDVKM. The CDR3 is made up of 13 amino acids. The ends were cut back, 4 bases at V and 5 bases at J, with 12 bases in the middle. The CDR3 DNA reads as TGTGCCAGCAGTTCAGGAGGTTTCAACGAGCAGTACGTC. The encoded protein is CASSSGGFNEQYV.

This chain links TRBV5-1 with TRBJ2-3; 9 positions match TRBD2. The length of the CDR3 is 14 residues. V shed 5 bases and J 2 bases; nucleotides not matched to a gene: 3. CDR1 SGHRS and CDR2 YFSETQ come from the germline V gene. CDR3: CASRLAGDTDTQYF. CDR3 nucleotide sequence: TGCGCCAGCAGGTTAGCGGGGGACACAGATACGCAGTATTTT.

The chain is built from TRBV19 and TRBJ2-1; 14 bases map to TRBD2. The germline V gene has CDR1 LNHDA and CDR2 SQIVND (reference sequence). The CDR3 is 15 amino acids. Trimming at V came to 4 bases and at J to 6 bases, leaving 2 bases not matched to a gene. DNA of the CDR3: TGTGCCAGTAGTAGGACTAGCGGGAGGTCCAATGAGCAGTTCTTC. It translates to CASSRTSGRSNEQFF.

The CDR3 coding sequence is TGTGCCAGCAGCCTCATAGCCCCCCGACAGGGATCCTACTATGGCTACACCTTC. This codes for CASSLIAPRQGSYYGYTF. This rearrangement joins TRBV7-2 to TRBJ1-2; 7 nucleotides align to TRBD1. Germline values: CDR1 SGHTA, CDR2 FQGNSA. V gave up 5 bases and J gave up 3 bases; unmatched junction bases: 18. This CDR3 is 18 amino acids long.

The chain is built from TRBV28 and TRBJ1-2, with D maybe TRBD1 (6 bases). V shed 5 bases and J shed 8 bases, with 12 bases lying between them. CDR3 length: 12 amino acids. Germline V gene sequence: CDR1 MDHEN, CDR2 SYDVKM. The CDR3 region has the DNA TGTGCCAGCAGTACGGACAGTCGGGGCTACACCTTC. It is translated as CASSTDSRGYTF.

V gene TRBV4-1 combines with J gene TRBJ1-5, with D uncertain. The CDR3 is made up of 17 amino acids. Trimming took off 3 bases at V and 6 bases at J, with 21 bases between the two ends. CDR1 is MGHRA and CDR2 is YSYEKL in the germline V gene. CDR3 coding DNA: TGCGCCAGCAGCCATACGGGCGGAGCGGGTGCTGGTCAGCCCCAGCATTTT. Protein: CASSHTGGAGAGQPQHF.

The chain is built from TRBV3-1 (or the pseudogene TRBV3-2) and TRBJ2-3; 7 bases match TRBD1. This CDR3 spans 11 amino acids. Germline assignment: CDR1 LGHDT and CDR2 YNNKEL (reference sequence). The trim removed 7 bases at V and 11 bases at J, leaving 6 bases unmatched. CDR3 in DNA: TGTGCCAGCAAACTTGGGGACAGGCAGTATTTT. Protein: CASKLGDRQYF.

V and J are TRBV30 and TRBJ2-7; TRBD2 might be the D (7 bases). CDR1 and CDR2 (germline): GTSNPN, SVGIG (reference sequence). V gave up 1 base and J gave up 5 bases, with 15 bases separating them. The CDR3 consists of 14 residues. The CDR3 coding sequence is TGTGCCTGGAGTGGCCGAGGGGGGGTCCACGAGCAGTACGTC. Protein product: CAWSGRGGVHEQYV.

This chain connects TRBV19 to TRBJ1-5; tentatively, D is TRBD1 (6 bases). Germline V lookup: CDR1 LNHDA, CDR2 SQIVND (reference sequence). V shed 3 bases and J shed 8 bases, with 20 bases lying between them. This CDR3 has 16 residues. Written as DNA, the CDR3 is TGTGCCAGTAGTATTAGGGCGGACAGTGTCGGAAAGCCCCAGCATTTT. This gives the protein CASSIRADSVGKPQHF.

This chain links TRBV10-3 with TRBJ1-2, with D perhaps TRBD1 (5 bases). The germline V and J ends were trimmed by 6 bases and 6 bases, with 17 bases remaining between them. CDR3 length: 14 amino acids. Germline assignment: CDR1 ENHRY and CDR2 SYGVKD. The CDR3 DNA follows: TGTGCCATCAGAGAGCTGCAGGGCTCCCATGGCTACACCTTC. It translates to CAIRELQGSHGYTF.